A selection of T cell receptor beta chains follows, all from one sample in a study of cytomegalovirus exposure and HLA in healthy donors. The table came from immunoSEQ multiplex PCR; TCRdb's copy has only in-frame clones and leaves some out. Of fewer than 250,000 clones listed, around nine tenths are singletons. The sequenced material came from PBMCs. The receptors come from a man aged 18 to 35 in good health and CMV-seronegative. The CDR3 runs from the conserved cysteine through the conserved F or W. Fields, in order: clone size, J gene, D gene, V gene, CDR3 protein, CDR3 DNA. The D gene is left open where the match is weak. A clone size is listed for some rows: how often the clone was seen (once, few, many), or a class if it is expanded.

- TRBJ2-1 TRBD2 TRBV27 CASSLEGGRWNEQFF TGTGCCAGCAGTTTAGAAGGCGGGAGGTGGAATGAGCAGTTCTTC
- TRBJ2-1 - TRBV29-1 CSVESYEQFF TGCAGCGTTGAATCATATGAGCAGTTCTTC
- TRBJ2-1 TRBD2 TRBV7-9 CASSEAGEVYNEQFF TGTGCCAGCAGCGAAGCGGGAGAGGTCTACAATGAGCAGTTCTTC
- TRBJ2-2 TRBD2 TRBV4-3 CASSQLMLAGGITGELFF TGCGCCAGCAGCCAGTTGATGCTAGCGGGGGGGATAACCGGGGAGCTGTTTTTT
- TRBJ2-1 TRBD2 TRBV11-2 CASSLSPREGYNEQFF TGTGCCAGCAGCCTGTCGCCCAGGGAGGGCTACAATGAGCAGTTCTTC
- TRBJ2-7 TRBD1 TRBV4-1 CASKSVETGSYEQYF TGCGCCAGTAAATCCGTCGAGACAGGGTCCTACGAGCAGTACTTC
- TRBJ2-7 - TRBV4-3 CASSQEQVTGLYEQYF TGCGCCAGCAGCCAAGAACAAGTGACGGGACTCTACGAGCAGTACTTC
few TRBJ1-6 TRBD1 TRBV30 CASDRVNSPLHF TGTGCCTCGGACAGGGTTAATTCACCCCTCCACTTT
- TRBJ2-2 TRBD1 TRBV27 CASSPIQGPGELFF TGTGCCAGCAGTCCAATACAGGGGCCCGGGGAGCTGTTTTTT
- TRBJ2-2 TRBD1 TRBV19 CASSIVAGGPGELFF TGTGCCAGTAGTATAGTGGCAGGGGGCCCCGGGGAGCTGTTTTTT
once TRBJ1-2 TRBD1 TRBV7-2 CASSLNAFLGQNYGYTF TGTGCCAGCAGCTTAAACGCGTTTTTGGGACAGAACTATGGCTACACCTTC
- TRBJ2-7 TRBD2 TRBV5-1 CASSETSGTYEQYF TGCGCCAGCAGCGAGACTAGCGGGACATACGAGCAGTACTTC
- TRBJ2-7 - TRBV5-1 CASSLGQISYEQYF TGCGCCAGCAGCTTGGGGCAGATCTCCTACGAGCAGTACTTC